The clone carrying this T cell receptor (beta chain) was seen ten or more times. The data are from a study of low-dose radiotherapy and immunotherapy resistance in tumors. Study summary: Each two-week cycle included intravenous cyclophosphamide 200 mg/m2, given one day before radiation and immunotherapy.

The CDR3 is 13 amino acids. Germline CDR1 DFQATT, CDR2 SNEGSKA (reference sequence). V lost 1 base, J lost 6 bases, and 12 bases lay in between. Stated time point: after trial treatment. Treatment denoted: LDRT plus nivolumab, ipilimumab, low-dose cyclophosphamide and aspirin (RACIN trial). As their treatment, donors received nivolumab, ipilimumab, aspirin, low-dose cyclophosphamide and low-dose radiotherapy. Alpha and beta chains were covered, as first-strand cDNA relied on TRAV- and TRBV-specific primers. TCR amplification involved about 18 PCR cycles with a constant-region primer and V-primer adapter. With in vitro transcription, the isolated mRNA was amplified. MiXCR, applied by TCRdb to the reads, yields one record per CDR3 protein. This sample yields some 40,000 distinct CDR3 sequences, of which under 25% are seen a single time; about 8.3% belongs to the top ten.

The chain recombines TRBV20-1 with TRBJ1-2; tentative D call: TRBD1 (5 bases). The sample consisted of PBMCs, taken after low-dose radiotherapy plus immunotherapy. This clonotype was sampled from a female donor with ovarian cancer. CDR3 DNA sequence: TGCAGTGCTAGAGTTGGGGGTGTTCATGGCTACACCTTC. This gives the protein CSARVGGVHGYTF.